By share of the sample, the clone carrying this T cell receptor beta chain is large. Its antigen is still unknown. The data are from a study of circulating CD8 cells and anti-PD-1 response in melanoma. Study information: Responders had complete or partial responses; non-responders had stable or progressive disease. Study-level results: PD-1 and DPOS subsets showed similar, higher clonality than DNEG. Previously treated and treatment-naive patients were pooled together. Replicates were generally not done for experiments.

Trimming removed 5 bases at V and 2 bases at J, with 17 bases between. The germline V gene has CDR1 MDHEN and CDR2 SYDVKM. The CDR3 sequence is 16 residues long. From live CD3+CD8+TCRalphabeta+ cells, four PD-1 and/or TIGIT subsets were sorted. The QIAseq Immune Repertoire TCR panel built the libraries from roughly 15 ng of total RNA. TCRdb used MiXCR to reprocess the reads, holding one entry per CDR3 protein. The table has 300 to 350 distinct CDR3 sequences, 6.2% seen once. The sequence was collected from a human donor with melanoma. Specimen: CD8+ T cells from PBMCs, collected at baseline or after one month of anti-PD-1 therapy (not recorded which). V is TRBV28 and J is TRBJ2-3, with D tentatively TRBD1 (5 bases). The chain's CDR3 is CASSPGHNRLTDTQYF. The CDR3 DNA reads TGTGCCAGCAGTCCCGGACATAACCGTCTCACAGATACGCAGTATTTT.